Only a few counts were recorded for the clone carrying this TCR beta chain. Antigen unknown. The data stem from a study of T cells after yellow fever vaccination. Study as a whole: The fractions with low cell numbers were processed using SMART-Seq v4 Ultra Low Input. Whole-study findings and limits: Peak timing came faster in the weaker secondary response, day 5 versus 15.

Template-switching 5'RACE yielded the TCR cDNA; a universal primer site and UMIs were added in the process. MiXCR, run by TCRdb on the 5' RACE reads, gives a single entry per CDR3 protein. The data show around 340,000 distinct CDR3 sequences, with under 15% seen just once and roughly 3% held by the top ten. This CDR3 comprises 13 residues. Unmatched junction bases numbered 10, after V lost 10 bases and J lost 9 bases. Germline V gives CDR1 SGDLS, CDR2 YYNGEE. The sequenced sample was CD4+ T cells sorted from PBMCs, obtained 15 days after the yellow fever booster vaccination. The TCR sequence derives from a man between 18 and 35 years old who received the YFV17D yellow fever vaccine. The chain links TRBV9 to TRBJ2-1; 10 bases match TRBD2. CDR3 sequence (DNA): TGTGCCCTGGAAAAGCGGGGGGGCCCTGAGCAGTTCTTC. It yields the protein CALEKRGGPEQFF.